The T cell receptor beta chain under discussion was sequenced for a study of preoperative IRX-2 immunotherapy in early breast cancer. Treatment here: preoperative locoregional IRX-2 cytokine immunotherapy. Patients received preoperative, locoregional IRX-2 cytokine immunotherapy in a phase Ib study. The ends lost 7 bases at V and 4 bases at J; junction bases unmatched: 3. The germline CDR1 and CDR2 sequences are MNHNS and SASEGT. This CDR3 spans 12 amino acids. The method was immunoSEQ multiplex PCR; TCRdb's version includes in-frame clones alone and lacks a portion of them. The table has about 23,000 clones, around 89% seen once.

The chain combines TRBV6-1 with TRBJ1-2; 7 nucleotides match TRBD1. The clonotype originates from a human donor with breast cancer. Sequenced material: tumor tissue, taken after IRX-2 immunotherapy. The CDR3 loop is CASTGTAYGYTF. In DNA form, the CDR3 reads TGTGCCAGCACCGGGACAGCCTATGGCTACACCTTC.